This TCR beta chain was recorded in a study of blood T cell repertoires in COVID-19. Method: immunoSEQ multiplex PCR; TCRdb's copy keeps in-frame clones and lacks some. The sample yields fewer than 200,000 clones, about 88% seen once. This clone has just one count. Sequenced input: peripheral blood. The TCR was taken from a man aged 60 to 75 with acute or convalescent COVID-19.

The CDR3 region has the DNA TGCAGTGCTAGTCAACCGGGACTAGCGGGAGGCGAGCAGTACTTC. This translates into CSASQPGLAGGEQYF. This chain links TRBV20-1 with TRBJ2-7; TRBD2 aligns across 15 bases. V was clipped by 3 bases and J by 6 bases; unmatched bases: 6. CDR1 DFQATT and CDR2 SNEGSKA come from the germline V gene (reference sequence). CDR3 length: 15 amino acids.